The 25 T cell receptor beta chains in this list originate from one sample, sequenced in a study of OX40 agonist ivuxolimab in advanced cancers. Assay used: immunoSEQ multiplex PCR; TCRdb lists only in-frame clones, some missing. Here the sample spans around 21,000 clones, around 80% being singletons. The sample in question was CD4+ or CD8+ T cells sorted from blood, obtained in a trial of the OX40 agonist ivuxolimab. The receptor source for this set is an adult with an advanced solid tumor such as melanoma, head and neck, liver or kidney cancer.

The rearrangement uses TRBV11-1 and TRBJ2-3; 7 bases align to TRBD2. CDR3 length: 15 amino acids. Germline V gene sequence: CDR1 SGHAT, CDR2 FQDESV (reference sequence). V was pared by 0 bases and J by 2 bases, with 2 bases of the junction left unmatched. CDR3 sequence (DNA): TGTGCCAGCAGCTTAGCCCGGGGGGACACAGATACGCAGTATTTT. Translated, it gives CASSLARGDTDTQYF.

The genes are TRBV28 and TRBJ2-3; TRBD1 aligns across 8 bases. Germline-derived CDR1 and CDR2 are MDHEN and SYDVKM. CDR3 length: 15 amino acids. J was trimmed by 0 bases and V by 6 bases; bases with no gene match: 5. The CDR3 sequence: CASSMTGVSTDTQYF. CDR3 DNA sequence: TGTGCCAGCAGCATGACAGGGGTCAGCACAGATACGCAGTATTTT.

This rearrangement joins TRBV23-1 to TRBJ2-2; no clear D. TRBV23-1 is identified as an open reading frame with a role that is uncertain. V shed 4 bases and J shed 7 bases, with 10 bases lying between them. This CDR3 contains 13 residues. The chain's CDR3 is CASSPTKNGELFF. CDR3 bases: TGCGCCAGCAGTCCTACAAAAAACGGGGAGCTGTTTTTT.

The chain recombines TRBV6-5 with TRBJ2-6; D is perhaps TRBD1 (5 bases). Trimming left V 2 bases short and J 0 bases short, with 5 bases between. The CDR3 length is 15 residues. Germline-derived CDR1 and CDR2 are MNHEY and SVGAGI. This CDR3 is CASSYDSSGANVLTF. The CDR3 region has the DNA TGTGCCAGCAGTTACGACAGCTCTGGGGCCAACGTCCTGACTTTC.

The chain joins TRBV21-1 to TRBJ2-5; TRBD2, the table's D call, was not compared with the DNA. TRBV21-1 is given as a pseudogene. There are 16 residues in the CDR3. DNA of the CDR3: TGTGCCAGCAGCCAAGATAGCGGGAGGGATGGAGAGACCCAGTACTTC. The encoded protein is CASSQDSGRDGETQYF.

This chain links TRBV6-6 with TRBJ1-2; 8 nucleotides align to TRBD1. The trim removed 2 bases at V and 5 bases at J, leaving 4 bases unmatched. Germline CDR1 reads MNHNY; CDR2 reads SVGAGI (reference sequence). CDR3 length equals 14 residues. The CDR3 sequence is CASSYPGGGYGYTF. The CDR3 nucleotides read TGTGCCAGCAGTTACCCAGGGGGCGGGTATGGCTACACCTTC.

The rearrangement joins TRBV7-8 to TRBJ2-5, with D tentatively TRBD1 (5 bases). The CDR3 consists of 15 residues. Trimming removed 2 bases from V and 2 bases from J, with 12 bases in between. From germline, CDR1 is SGHVS and CDR2 FQNEAQ. This CDR3 is CASSLSRGKQETQYF. In nucleotides, the CDR3 is TGTGCCAGCAGCTTATCAAGGGGTAAACAAGAGACCCAGTACTTC.

The V call is TRBV9, the J call TRBJ2-3; 7 bases fit TRBD1. The germline V gene encodes CDR1 SGDLS and CDR2 YYNGEE. Germline trimming cut 7 bases from V and 0 bases from J; bases unmatched to any gene: 8. The CDR3 runs to 15 residues. The CDR3 DNA reads as TGTGCCAGCTCGTCCGGGACAGCTAGCACAGATACGCAGTATTTT. Its translation: CASSSGTASTDTQYF.

This sequence joins TRBV28 and TRBJ1-5, with D possibly TRBD1 on 6 matching bases. This CDR3 has 16 residues. Germline loops: CDR1 MDHEN, CDR2 SYDVKM. Trimming shortened V by 1 base and J by 0 bases, and 10 bases separated the two germline ends. Here the CDR3 DNA reads TGTGCCAGCAGTTTATTCCCAGGGGATAGCAATCAGCCCCAGCATTTT. It encodes CASSLFPGDSNQPQHF.

The table lists this clone with a count of one. This chain links TRBV7-8 with TRBJ1-5; 7 positions agree with TRBD1. This CDR3 region has 16 residues. The V gene's germline CDR1 is SGHVS and CDR2 FQNEAQ. V was clipped by 5 bases and J by 1 base; unmatched bases: 8. The CDR3 region is CASSISSTGSNQPQHF. The CDR3 bases are TGTGCCAGCAGCATATCCTCGACAGGGAGCAATCAGCCCCAGCATTTT.

The chain joins TRBV25-1 to TRBJ1-1; D ambiguous. The CDR3 covers 13 residues. Looked up from germline, CDR1 is MGHDK and CDR2 is SYGVNS. Trimming shortened V by 0 bases and J by 3 bases, and 5 bases separated the two germline ends. CDR3: CASSEYYHTEAFF. The DNA for the CDR3 is TGTGCCAGCAGTGAATATTATCACACTGAAGCTTTCTTT. The entire variable domain, with the rest obtained from reference TRBV25-1 and TRBJ1-1, is as follows: EADIYQTPRYLVIGTGKKITLECSQTMGHDKMYWYQQDPGMELHLIHYSYGVNSTEKGDLSSESTVSRIRTEHFPLTLESARPSHTSQYLCASSEYYHTEAFFGQGTRLTVV.

On this clone: An end of the junction differs from the germline gene, which may be a read error. The gene calls are TRBV5-1 and TRBJ2-7, with D perhaps matching TRBD1 (5 bases). In germline, CDR1 is SGHRS, CDR2 YFSETQ. This CDR3 comprises 16 residues. The CDR3 DNA reads TGTGCCAGCAGCTTGCCCTGGCCACAGGCGGCGTACGAGCAGTACTTC. It codes for CASSLPWPQAAYEQYF.

The CDR3 loop reads CASSLPSGGTDTQYF. For the CDR3, the DNA is TGTGCCAGCAGTTTACCCAGCGGGGGCACAGATACGCAGTATTTT. This chain links TRBV27 with TRBJ2-3; TRBD2 matches at 7 bases. This CDR3 comprises 15 residues. Germline V lookup: CDR1 MNHEY, CDR2 SMNVEV (reference sequence). The J segment lost 1 base and the V segment lost 2 bases, leaving 3 bases of the junction unmatched.

This clone showed up just once. V is TRBV6-1 and J is TRBJ2-1; 10 bases map to TRBD1. The CDR3 loop spans 16 amino acids. The germline V gene has CDR1 MNHNS and CDR2 SASEGT. The trim removed 3 bases at V and 2 bases at J, leaving 4 bases unmatched. CDR3 sequence: CASSDTGTGAYNEQFF. The CDR3 DNA reads as TGTGCCAGCAGTGACACCGGGACAGGGGCCTACAATGAGCAGTTCTTC.

Only one count was recorded for this clone. The chain is built from TRBV5-5 and TRBJ2-1, with D possibly matching TRBD1 (6 bases). Trimming took 1 base from V and 5 from J, leaving 10 bases between them. This CDR3 region has 14 residues. CDR1 SGHKS and CDR2 YYEKEE come from the germline V gene (reference sequence). The CDR3 DNA reads TGTGCCAGCAGCTTGCAGGGGTGGAACAATGAGCAGTTCTTC. Protein product: CASSLQGWNNEQFF. Full variable domain (rest looked up from reference TRBV5-5 and TRBJ2-1): DAGVTQSPTHLIKTRGQQVTLRCSPISGHKSVSWYQQVLGQGPQFIFQYYEKEERGRGNFPDRFSARQFPNYSSELNVNALLLGDSALYLCASSLQGWNNEQFFGPGTRLTVL.

The V gene is TRBV4-3, the J gene TRBJ1-5; D is perhaps TRBD1 (5 bases). The CDR3 totals 14 residues. V shed 3 bases and J shed 4 bases, with 10 bases lying between them. Germline CDR1 and CDR2: LGHNA and YSLEER. CDR3 in amino acids: CASSQTRVNQPQHF. CDR3 DNA sequence: TGCGCCAGCAGCCAGACCAGGGTAAATCAGCCCCAGCATTTT.

J is TRBJ2-4 and V is TRBV5-1; D is perhaps TRBD1 (5 bases). V was clipped by 0 bases and J by 0 bases, with 7 bases between them. Germline V lookup: CDR1 SGHRS, CDR2 YFSETQ. This CDR3 has 15 residues. CDR3 in amino acids: CASSLDRLAKNIQYF. In DNA form, the CDR3 reads TGCGCCAGCAGCTTGGACAGGCTAGCCAAAAACATTCAGTACTTC.

Only one count was recorded for this clone. One junction end does not reproduce the germline sequence, and a read error may be involved. This chain connects TRBV6-1 to TRBJ1-1, with D hard to call. This CDR3 region has 15 residues. Germline CDR1 is MNHNS and CDR2 is SASEGT. CDR3: CASSDSGRGNTEAFF. In DNA form, the CDR3 reads TGTGCCAGCAGTGACTCTGGGAGAGGGAACACCGAAGCTTTCTTT.

The rearrangement uses TRBV7-6 and TRBJ1-4, with no clear D. Germline CDR1 and CDR2: SGHVS and FNYEAQ. With 2 bases removed from V and 0 bases from J, the gap between germline ends came to 7 bases. The CDR3 contains 15 residues. CDR3 sequence (DNA): TGTGCCAGCAGCTTAAGGGCGACAACTAATGAAAAACTGTTTTTT. The encoded protein is CASSLRATTNEKLFF.

This clone was recorded once. This sequence joins TRBV19 and TRBJ2-1; D gene uncertain. The CDR3 contains 12 residues. CDR1 is LNHDA and CDR2 is SQIVND in the germline V gene (reference sequence). The V end was cut by 8 bases, the J end by 6 bases, with 11 bases between. The CDR3 is CASRSQLNEQFF. In DNA, the CDR3 is TGTGCCAGTCGTAGCCAGCTCAATGAGCAGTTCTTC.

The rearrangement uses TRBV2 and TRBJ2-5; tentatively, D is TRBD1 (5 bases). The CDR3 has 14 amino acids. Trimming shortened V by 2 bases and J by 1 base, and 8 bases separated the two germline ends. Germline V gene data show CDR1 as SNHLY and CDR2 as FYNNEI. The CDR3 bases are TGTGCCAGCAGTGAAACAGGTGTCCAAGAGACCCAGTACTTC. This gives the protein CASSETGVQETQYF.

This sequence joins TRBV7-2 and TRBJ2-7, with D uncertain. Germline CDR1 and CDR2: SGHTA and FQGNSA. V was cut by 1 base and J by 5 bases, with 15 bases left in between. The CDR3 contains 15 residues. The CDR3 nucleotides are TGTGCCAGCAGCTTAGTTGAAGGCAGGTCCGACGAGCAGTACTTC. Its protein is CASSLVEGRSDEQYF.

This chain connects TRBV11-2 to TRBJ1-6, with D possibly matching TRBD1 (6 bases). V lost 1 base to trimming and J lost 12 bases, with 10 bases between them. The CDR3 length is 13 residues. CDR1 SGHAT and CDR2 FQNNGV come from the germline V gene. The CDR3 loop is CASSLVSTGPLHF. CDR3 nucleotide sequence: TGTGCCAGCAGCTTAGTGTCGACAGGACCCCTCCACTTT. The variable domain in full, completed from reference TRBV11-2 and TRBJ1-6, reads EAGVAQSPRYKIIEKRQSVAFWCNPISGHATLYWYQQILGQGPKLLIQFQNNGVVDDSQLPKDRFSAERLKGVDSTLKIQPAKLEDSAVYLCASSLVSTGPLHFGNGTRLTVT.

The chain is built from TRBV7-3 and TRBJ2-7, with 10 bases that match TRBD1. Germline V CDR1 and CDR2: SGHTA, FQGTGA. Losses at the gene ends were 4 bases for V and 6 bases for J; bases not matched to a gene: 9. The CDR3 is made up of 15 amino acids. CDR3 in amino acids: CASSYLGQGQGEQYF. CDR3 sequence (DNA): TGTGCCAGCAGCTACCTGGGACAGGGGCAAGGCGAGCAGTACTTC.

As DNA, the CDR3 is TGCGCCAGCAGCGTAGCGAACACCGGGGAGCTGTTTTTT. It codes for CASSVANTGELFF. V and J are TRBV10-1 and TRBJ2-2; D unclear. Germline CDR1 WNHNN, CDR2 SYGVQD (reference sequence). This CDR3 region has 13 residues. Trimming shortened V by 6 bases and J by 0 bases, and 5 bases separated the two germline ends.